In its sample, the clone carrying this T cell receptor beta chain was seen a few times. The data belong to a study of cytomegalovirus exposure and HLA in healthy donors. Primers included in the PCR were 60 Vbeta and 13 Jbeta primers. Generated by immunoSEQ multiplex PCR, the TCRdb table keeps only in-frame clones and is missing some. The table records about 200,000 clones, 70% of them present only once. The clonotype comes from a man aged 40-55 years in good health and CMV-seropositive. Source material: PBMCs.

The CDR3, as DNA: TGTGCCAGCAGCGTGGACAGGTGGGCTGAGCAGTTCTTC. It codes for CASSVDRWAEQFF. This chain connects TRBV7-3 to TRBJ2-1; 7 bases fit TRBD1. Germline V gives CDR1 SGHTA, CDR2 FQGTGA. V was pared by 5 bases and J by 9 bases, with 7 bases of the junction left unmatched. The CDR3 has 13 residues.